Shown below are 17 T cell receptor beta chains from a single sample sequenced in a study of blood T cell repertoires in COVID-19. TCRdb's table, derived via immunoSEQ multiplex PCR, lists solely in-frame clones and lacks some. The sample includes around 240,000 clones, 90% to 95% of them seen just once. The sequenced sample was PBMCs or T cells enriched from blood (not recorded which). These receptors all come from a human donor in a cohort exposed to, infected with or recovered from COVID-19 (not recorded which). The donor label of this sample is uncertain.

The CDR3 loop reads CASSLGLAGSYNEQFF. The CDR3 DNA follows: TGTGCCAGCAGCCTCGGACTAGCGGGTTCCTACAATGAGCAGTTCTTC. The gene calls are TRBV11-2 and TRBJ2-1; 11 positions match TRBD2. Per the germline V gene, CDR1 is SGHAT and CDR2 is FQNNGV. The CDR3 is 16 amino acids. The V and J ends lost 5 bases and 1 base, in that order; junction bases with no gene match: 4.

This clone was detected once. In the same sample, other DNA sequences code for this CDR3. The chain links TRBV2 to TRBJ2-1; no clear D. The CDR3 consists of 10 residues. V lost 8 bases, J lost 4 bases, and 3 bases lay in between. CDR1 SNHLY and CDR2 FYNNEI come from the germline V gene. CDR3 bases: TGTGCCAGCCCTTACAATGAGCAGTTCTTC. Encoded protein: CASPYNEQFF.

This clone appeared a single time. This chain connects TRBV19 to TRBJ1-6; weak D call: TRBD1 (5 bases). The length of the CDR3 is 14 residues. The germline V gene has CDR1 LNHDA and CDR2 SQIVND (reference sequence). Trimming removed 6 bases at V and 3 bases at J, with 9 bases between. The CDR3 here is CASSGHFYNSPLHF. The DNA of the CDR3 is TGTGCCAGTAGCGGACACTTCTATAATTCACCCCTCCACTTT.

This chain connects TRBV6-4 to TRBJ1-5; 8 positions agree with TRBD1. This CDR3 has 15 amino acids. The germline V gene encodes CDR1 MRHNA and CDR2 SNTAGT. V shed 6 bases, J shed 2 bases, and the junction held 6 bases outside the gene matches. The DNA of the CDR3 is TGTGCCAGCAGGGACCAGGGGGCTGGCAATCAGCCCCAGCATTTT. Translation gives CASRDQGAGNQPQHF.

This chain links TRBV30 with TRBJ2-1; 8 nucleotides agree with TRBD2. The CDR3 covers 13 residues. The ends lost 6 bases at V and 3 bases at J; junction bases unmatched: 4. The germline CDR1 and CDR2 sequences are GTSNPN and SVGIG (reference sequence). CDR3 region: CACQRGFYNEQFF. The CDR3 DNA follows: TGTGCCTGCCAGCGGGGGTTCTACAATGAGCAGTTCTTC.

V is TRBV27 and J is TRBJ1-1; no clear D gene. Trimming shortened V by 0 bases and J by 4 bases, and 9 bases separated the two germline ends. This CDR3 has 14 amino acids. CDR1 MNHEY and CDR2 SMNVEV come from the germline V gene (reference sequence). The CDR3: CASSLSSLATEAFF. For the CDR3, the DNA is TGTGCCAGCAGTTTATCCTCATTGGCCACTGAAGCTTTCTTT.

CDR3 loop: CASGLGTSPLHF. The CDR3 region has the DNA TGTGCTAGTGGTTTGGGGACAAGTCCCCTCCACTTT. This chain uses TRBV12-5 with TRBJ1-6, with TRBD1 as a possible D gene (5 bases). The V end lost 1 base, the J end lost 13 bases, and 8 bases lay between the germline ends. Germline loops: CDR1 LGHNT, CDR2 FRNRAP. The CDR3 spans 12 residues.

The chain is built from TRBV7-2 and TRBJ1-1; 9 bases align to TRBD1. Trimming cost V 3 bases and J 3 bases; bases outside gene matches: 5. The germline gives CDR1 SGHTA, CDR2 FQGNSA. This CDR3 has 15 residues. The CDR3 region is CASSFPDRGDTEAFF. The CDR3 region has the DNA TGTGCCAGCAGCTTCCCCGACAGGGGGGACACTGAAGCTTTCTTT.

The V call is TRBV12-5, the J call TRBJ1-2; 7 nucleotides line up with TRBD1. The CDR3 runs to 17 residues. Germline assignment: CDR1 LGHNT and CDR2 FRNRAP. Trimming cost V 2 bases and J 3 bases; bases outside gene matches: 12. The CDR3 nucleotides are TGTGCTAGTGGTTTGATCCGGGCAGGGGGATTAGACTATGGCTACACCTTC. Translation: CASGLIRAGGLDYGYTF.

The chain links TRBV2 to TRBJ2-3; 8 positions agree with TRBD2. The V gene end was trimmed by 6 bases and the J gene end by 5 bases; junction bases not matched to a gene: 10. This CDR3 region has 15 residues. In germline, CDR1 is SNHLY, CDR2 FYNNEI. CDR3 amino acids: CASRELAGGLDTQYF. In DNA, the CDR3 is TGTGCCAGCAGGGAGCTGGCGGGGGGCCTAGATACGCAGTATTTT.

The chain has TRBV30 and TRBJ1-2; 7 positions agree with TRBD1. Per germline, CDR1 GTSNPN and CDR2 SVGIG (reference sequence). This CDR3 spans 16 amino acids. With 2 bases clipped from V and 0 bases from J, the junction kept 9 bases outside the gene matches. The CDR3: CAWSTYITGANYGYTF. CDR3 nucleotides: TGTGCCTGGAGTACATATATAACAGGGGCTAACTATGGCTACACCTTC.

The V call is TRBV10-3, the J call TRBJ1-1; 10 bases are a match to TRBD1. The CDR3 runs 13 residues. CDR1 ENHRY and CDR2 SYGVKD come from the germline V gene. V lost 10 bases and J lost 5; bases outside the gene matches: 7. CDR3 sequence (DNA): TGTGCCACCACGGACAGGGGGGGAACTGAAGCTTTCTTT. This sequence encodes CATTDRGGTEAFF.

V gene TRBV3-1 (or the pseudogene TRBV3-2) combines with J gene TRBJ1-4, with D perhaps matching TRBD1 (5 bases). This CDR3 has 14 amino acids. Trimming removed 4 bases from V and 5 bases from J, with 11 bases in between. From germline, CDR1 is LGHDT and CDR2 YNNKEL (reference sequence). The chain's CDR3 is CASSRAAGNEKLFF. The DNA of the CDR3 is TGTGCCAGCAGCCGGGCGGCAGGGAATGAAAAACTGTTTTTT.

This clone was recorded once. This sequence joins TRBV10-3 and TRBJ2-3; 8 bases are shared with TRBD2. V trimming: 10 bases; J trimming: 4 bases; junction bases outside the gene matches: 10. This CDR3 has 14 amino acids. Per the germline V gene, CDR1 is ENHRY and CDR2 is SYGVKD. Written as DNA, the CDR3 is TGTGCCACCAAGGAGCGGGGGAACTCAGATACGCAGTATTTT. It specifies CATKERGNSDTQYF.

V and J are TRBV6-5 and TRBJ1-4, with D possibly matching TRBD1 (5 bases). The CDR3 is 15 amino acids. V shed 2 bases and J shed 8 bases, with 15 bases lying between them. Germline V gene data show CDR1 as MNHEY and CDR2 as SVGAGI. CDR3 sequence reads: CASSYGVGGGEKLFF. In DNA form, the CDR3 reads TGTGCCAGCAGTTACGGGGTCGGGGGTGGAGAAAAACTGTTTTTT.

The chain recombines TRBV7-2 with TRBJ1-2; 9 bases match TRBD1. This CDR3 comprises 15 residues. Germline trimming cut 5 bases from V and 5 bases from J; bases unmatched to any gene: 9. Germline V gene sequence: CDR1 SGHTA, CDR2 FQGNSA. The CDR3 spells CASSQNRGLKYGYTF. The CDR3 DNA reads as TGTGCCAGCAGCCAAAACAGGGGGCTGAAATATGGCTACACCTTC.

This chain connects TRBV29-1 to TRBJ2-1; TRBD1 aligns across 10 bases. Germline trimming cut 7 bases from V and 3 bases from J; bases unmatched to any gene: 3. This CDR3 has 13 amino acids. CDR1 is SQVTM and CDR2 is ANQGSEA in the germline V gene. The CDR3 loop is CSGGTGVYNEQFF. The CDR3 region has the DNA TGCAGCGGCGGGACAGGGGTCTACAATGAGCAGTTCTTC.